What follows are 10 T cell receptor beta chains derived from one specimen sequenced in a study of T cell responses to AZD1222 COVID-19 vaccine. Generated by immunoSEQ multiplex PCR, the TCRdb table keeps only in-frame clones and is missing some. In the table there are approximately 190,000 clones, about 92% of which are singletons. This specimen was peripheral blood, taken on day 0 of AZD1222 vaccination. These receptors came from an adult in good health.

The CDR3 DNA reads TGTGCCAGCAGCCACCGGACGCAAAGCTACACCTTC. This gives the protein CASSHRTQSYTF. The chain recombines TRBV12-3 or TRBV12-4 with TRBJ1-2; unclear D gene. The CDR3 totals 12 residues. Trimming left V 6 bases short and J 9 bases short, with 14 bases between.

The rearrangement links TRBV7-6 to TRBJ2-7, with D possibly matching TRBD1 (5 bases). V shed 3 bases and J shed 13 bases, with 19 bases lying between them. The CDR3 consists of 13 residues. Germline lookup yields CDR1 SGHVS and CDR2 FNYEAQ. CDR3 residues: CASSFDLAAGSYF. CDR3 in DNA: TGTGCCAGCAGCTTTGATCTCGCGGCAGGGTCATACTTC.

The J gene is TRBJ1-3, the V gene TRBV18; TRBD1 is a possible D gene (5 bases). The CDR3 runs to 15 residues. From germline, CDR1 is KGHSH and CDR2 LQKENI. Between the trimmed V and J ends, which lost 6 bases and 2 bases, there was a span of 14 bases. In nucleotides, the CDR3 is TGTGCCAGCTCCCAGCAGGGAGTTGCTGGAAACACCATATATTTT. This translates into CASSQQGVAGNTIYF.

This chain joins TRBV9 and TRBJ1-2; D not resolved. In germline, CDR1 is SGDLS, CDR2 YYNGEE. V was shortened by 0 bases and J by 8 bases, with 14 bases between the two germline ends. This CDR3 comprises 14 residues. CDR3 coding DNA: TGTGCCAGCAGCGTAGAGGGCAGGCCATACGGCTACACCTTC. This gives the protein CASSVEGRPYGYTF.

As regards this clone: Other DNA sequences in the sample encode the same CDR3. The chain employs TRBV5-1 and TRBJ2-6; D is uncertain. V was shortened by 0 bases and J by 0 bases, with 4 bases between the two germline ends. The CDR3 covers 15 residues. Germline V gene sequence: CDR1 SGHRS, CDR2 YFSETQ. The CDR3 region has the DNA TGCGCCAGCAGCTTGGAGGGCTCTGGGGCCAACGTCCTGACTTTC. Translation gives CASSLEGSGANVLTF.

The chain links TRBV28 to TRBJ1-5, with D possibly matching TRBD1 (6 bases). V was cut by 6 bases and J by 4 bases, with 13 bases left in between. CDR1 MDHEN and CDR2 SYDVKM come from the germline V gene. The CDR3 length is 14 residues. CDR3 bases: TGTGCCAGCAGGGGAGGGGGTGCTAATCAGCCCCAGCATTTT. Residues: CASRGGGANQPQHF.

The rearrangement uses TRBV4-3 and TRBJ2-3; a weak D match, TRBD1 (6 bases). This CDR3 region has 15 residues. The V end lost 4 bases, the J end lost 3 bases, and 14 bases lay between the germline ends. Germline V lookup: CDR1 LGHNA, CDR2 YSLEER. The DNA of the CDR3 is TGCGCCAGCAGCCTCCAGGGGAGCGGAACAGATACGCAGTATTTT. Translating it yields CASSLQGSGTDTQYF.

The chain uses TRBV21-1 and TRBJ1-2. TRBV21-1 is listed as a pseudogene. The CDR3 has 17 amino acids. CDR3 in amino acids: CASSSLYCVFPNYGYTF. For the CDR3, the DNA is TGTGCCAGCAGTTCTCTATACTGCGTCTTTCCTAACTATGGCTACACCTTC.

This clone was seen only once. For the CDR3, the DNA is TGTGCCAGCAGCCCCGGACAAGGCCCTTACAATGAGCAGTTCTTC. Amino acid sequence: CASSPGQGPYNEQFF. The chain has TRBV7-2 and TRBJ2-1, with a tentative D call TRBD1 (5 bases). Deletions cut 5 bases from V and 4 bases from J, with 15 bases between. The CDR3 is 15 residues long. In germline, CDR1 is SGHTA, CDR2 FQGNSA.

The V and J genes are TRBV19 and TRBJ1-6; 8 nucleotides align to TRBD1. The V segment lost 4 bases and the J segment 10 bases; nucleotides outside the gene matches: 6. Germline CDR1 reads LNHDA; CDR2 reads SQIVND (reference sequence). CDR3 length equals 14 residues. This chain's CDR3 is CASSTTGALSPLHF. CDR3 DNA: TGTGCCAGTAGTACGACAGGGGCATTATCACCCCTCCACTTT.